A selection of T cell receptor beta chains follows, all from one sample in a study of blood T cell repertoires in COVID-19. Data came from immunoSEQ multiplex PCR; TCRdb stores just in-frame clones and leaves some out. The sample shows 350,000 to 450,000 clones, roughly nine tenths of them seen only once. Specimen: PBMCs or T cells enriched from blood (not recorded which). These TCRs come from a man aged 25 to 45 who had recovered from COVID-19. Each CDR3 is given without its conserved first and last residue.

V gene	J gene	CDR3 protein
TRBV20-1	TRBJ1-1	SASHRTGTEAF
TRBV19	TRBJ2-6	ASSPEGVSGANVLT
TRBV5-4	TRBJ2-5	ASSLAEETQY
TRBV24-1	TRBJ2-7	ATSSGSEQY
TRBV13	TRBJ2-2	ASSSNRGRGGELF
TRBV18	TRBJ2-7	ASSPPGLAGGPLFEQY
TRBV20-1	TRBJ2-1	SASDPGRQF
TRBV11-2	TRBJ2-1	ASSGGHSYNEQF
TRBV15	TRBJ1-2	ATSRDSYGYT
TRBV5-1	TRBJ1-4	ASSFGQGGEKLF
TRBV28	TRBJ1-2	ASSSAGGQRRYT
TRBV5-1	TRBJ1-1	ASSPGNGNTEAF
TRBV18	TRBJ2-1	ASSPPTGYNEQF
TRBV6-5	TRBJ2-7	ASSLNRVGEQY
TRBV28	TRBJ2-1	ASSAPGTGGYNEQF
TRBV4-1	TRBJ2-3	ASTQSASVFTDTQY
TRBV7-2	TRBJ2-7	ASSSGFSGVSSYEQY
TRBV4-1	TRBJ2-5	ASSLGQGQETQY
TRBV28	TRBJ2-7	ASSPHSSYEQY
TRBV27	TRBJ2-1	ASTVLRDRKPNEQF
TRBV3-1/TRBV3-2	TRBJ1-2	ASSQDGQTHGYT
TRBV7-9	TRBJ1-1	ASSRSGTNTEAF
TRBV19	TRBJ2-3	ASRASGRGDTQY
TRBV19	TRBJ2-3	ASQPPGLATTQY
TRBV5-1	TRBJ2-5	ASSSGAWLAESGETQY
TRBV6-1	TRBJ2-1	ASSERFAGGSNEQF
TRBV5-1	TRBJ1-2	ASSAGQGMRSGYT